This T cell receptor (beta chain) was found in a study of T cell responses to AZD1222 COVID-19 vaccine. Study results and limitations: An increase in Spike-specific TCR breadth and depth was observed after two AZD1222 doses. At 160-218 and 743-854, vaccine-associated CD4 TCRs were dominant, and they spanned spike. Close to half of spike-specific TCRs reportedly recognize unmutated variant regions.

V lost 3 bases, J lost 3 bases, and 12 bases lay in between. The CDR3 totals 14 residues. Looked up from germline, CDR1 is DFQATT and CDR2 is SNEGSKA (reference sequence). Pooling of second doses given at about 4 or about 12 weeks was done. This table comes from immunoSEQ multiplex PCR, and its TCRdb copy is limited to in-frame clones, with some not included. Among about 160,000 clones listed, approximately 92% were seen once. For this clone: Its antigen is still unknown.

The sequencing here drew on peripheral blood, taken 28 days after the second AZD1222 dose. The rearrangement uses TRBV20-1 and TRBJ2-1; maybe TRBD1 (6 bases). The TCR originated in an adult who received the AZD1222 COVID-19 vaccine. The chain's CDR3 is CSASPGARYNEQFF. CDR3 DNA: TGCAGTGCTAGTCCAGGGGCCCGCTACAATGAGCAGTTCTTC.